What follows are 8 T cell receptor beta chains derived from one specimen sequenced in a study of control samples from healthy donors and cancer patients. Sequenced by immunoSEQ multiplex PCR; TCRdb stores in-frame clones only, minus some. The table has about 120,000 clones, approximately 90% seen once. The specimen was blood. The receptors were sampled from a woman in her 70s in good health.

As to this clone: The same CDR3 also results from other DNA sequences found in this sample. The rearrangement joins TRBV12-3 or TRBV12-4 to TRBJ2-1; D gene uncertain. Trimming took off 2 bases at V and 6 bases at J, with 5 bases between the two ends. The CDR3 extends over 12 amino acids. In nucleotides, the CDR3 is TGTGCCAGCAGTTTACTACCCAATGAGCAGTTCTTC. This gives the protein CASSLLPNEQFF.

This clone was observed a few times. The CDR3 is CASSPRGQETQYF. In DNA, the CDR3 is TGTGCCAGCAGCCCCCGGGGCCAAGAGACCCAGTACTTC. V usage is TRBV7-9 and J usage is TRBJ2-5; tentative D call: TRBD2 (5 bases). V was clipped by 5 bases and J by 1 base, with 8 bases between them. Germline lookup yields CDR1 SEHNR and CDR2 FQNEAQ (reference sequence). This CDR3 is built from 13 residues.

The chain employs TRBV3-1 (or the pseudogene TRBV3-2) and TRBJ1-1; 7 positions agree with TRBD1. J was trimmed by 1 base and V by 4 bases; bases with no gene match: 6. The CDR3 is 15 amino acids. In germline, CDR1 is LGHDT, CDR2 YNNKEL (reference sequence). The DNA for the CDR3 is TGTGCCAGCAGCCGTCTAAGGACAGGGAACACTGAAGCTTTCTTT. Protein product: CASSRLRTGNTEAFF.

This chain uses TRBV7-9 with TRBJ2-2, with D unclear. This CDR3 is 15 amino acids long. The V gene lost 3 bases and the J gene lost 0 bases, with 8 bases spanning the gap. CDR1 and CDR2 from the germline V gene are SEHNR and FQNEAQ (reference sequence). CDR3 coding DNA: TGTGCCAGCAGCTTCCGCGATACGAACACCGGGGAGCTGTTTTTT. Protein: CASSFRDTNTGELFF.

V and J are TRBV10-1 and TRBJ2-7; D perhaps matches TRBD2 (5 bases). The CDR3 runs to 16 residues. Germline V gene lookup returns CDR1 WNHNN and CDR2 SYGVQD (reference sequence). V dropped 3 bases and J dropped 0 bases, with 15 bases sitting between them. CDR3 sequence reads: CASSDNVLGSSYEQYF. The CDR3 DNA reads TGCGCCAGCAGTGATAATGTTCTGGGGAGCTCCTACGAGCAGTACTTC.

The genes are TRBV6-2 or TRBV6-3 and TRBJ1-1, with D maybe TRBD1 (5 bases). This CDR3 comprises 15 residues. Germline V lookup: CDR1 MNHEY, CDR2 SVGEGT. Trimming took off 0 bases at V and 5 bases at J, with 13 bases between the two ends. CDR3 coding DNA: TGTGCCAGCAGTTACTCGAGTCGAGGGGAGACTGAAGCTTTCTTT. Translating it yields CASSYSSRGETEAFF.

The J gene is TRBJ2-1, the V gene TRBV7-8; TRBD2 is a possible D gene (6 bases). The germline V gene has CDR1 SGHVS and CDR2 FQNEAQ. With 1 base removed from V and 3 bases from J, the gap between germline ends came to 13 bases. The CDR3 has 16 residues. The CDR3 sequence: CASSLEVDSGYNEQFF. The CDR3 nucleotides are TGTGCCAGCAGCTTAGAAGTTGATAGCGGCTACAATGAGCAGTTCTTC.

The chain recombines TRBV5-1 with TRBJ2-1; 9 positions match TRBD2. This CDR3 is built from 15 residues. V shed 0 bases, J shed 8 bases, and the junction held 6 bases outside the gene matches. The V gene's germline CDR1 is SGHRS and CDR2 YFSETQ. Here the CDR3 DNA reads TGCGCCAGCAGCTTGGCAGGGGGACTAGCCCATGAGCAGTTCTTC. Encoded protein: CASSLAGGLAHEQFF. Full variable domain (remainder filled in from reference TRBV5-1 and TRBJ2-1): KAGVTQTPRYLIKTRGQQVTLSCSPISGHRSVSWYQQTPGQGLQFLFEYFSETQRNKGNFPGRFSGRQFSNSRSEMNVSTLELGDSALYLCASSLAGGLAHEQFFGPGTRLTVL.